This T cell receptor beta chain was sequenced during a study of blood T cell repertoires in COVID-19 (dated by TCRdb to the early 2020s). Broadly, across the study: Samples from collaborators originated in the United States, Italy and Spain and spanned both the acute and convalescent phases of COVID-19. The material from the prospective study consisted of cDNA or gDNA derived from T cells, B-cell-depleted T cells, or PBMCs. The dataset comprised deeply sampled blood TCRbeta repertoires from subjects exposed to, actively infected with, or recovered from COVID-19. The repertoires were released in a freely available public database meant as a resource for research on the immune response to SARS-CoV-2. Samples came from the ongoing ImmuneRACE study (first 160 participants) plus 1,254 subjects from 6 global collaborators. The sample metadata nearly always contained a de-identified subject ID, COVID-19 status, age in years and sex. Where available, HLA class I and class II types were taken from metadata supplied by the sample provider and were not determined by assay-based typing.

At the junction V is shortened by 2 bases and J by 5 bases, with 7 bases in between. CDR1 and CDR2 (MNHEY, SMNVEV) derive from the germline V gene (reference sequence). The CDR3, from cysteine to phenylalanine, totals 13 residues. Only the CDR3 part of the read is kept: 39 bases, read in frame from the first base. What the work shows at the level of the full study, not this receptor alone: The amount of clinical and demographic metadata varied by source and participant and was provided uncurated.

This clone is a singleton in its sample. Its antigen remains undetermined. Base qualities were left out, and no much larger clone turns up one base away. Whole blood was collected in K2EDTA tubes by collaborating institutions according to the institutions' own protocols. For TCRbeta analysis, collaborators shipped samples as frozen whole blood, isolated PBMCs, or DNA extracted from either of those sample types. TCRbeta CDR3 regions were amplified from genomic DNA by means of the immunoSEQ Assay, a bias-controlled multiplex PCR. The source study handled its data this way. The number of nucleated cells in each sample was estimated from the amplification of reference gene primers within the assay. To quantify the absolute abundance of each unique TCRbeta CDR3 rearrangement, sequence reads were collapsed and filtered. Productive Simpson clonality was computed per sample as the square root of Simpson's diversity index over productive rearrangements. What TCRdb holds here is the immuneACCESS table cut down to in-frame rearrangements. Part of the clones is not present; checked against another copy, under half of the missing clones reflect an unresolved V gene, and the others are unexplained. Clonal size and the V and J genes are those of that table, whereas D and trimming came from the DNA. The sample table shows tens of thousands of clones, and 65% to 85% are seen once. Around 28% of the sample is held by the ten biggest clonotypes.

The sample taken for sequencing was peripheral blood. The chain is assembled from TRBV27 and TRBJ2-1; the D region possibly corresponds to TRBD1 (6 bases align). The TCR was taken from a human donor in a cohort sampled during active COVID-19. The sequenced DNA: TGTGCCAGCAGTTTAGGGGGCCACAATGAGCAGTTCTTC. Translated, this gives CASSLGGHNEQFF.